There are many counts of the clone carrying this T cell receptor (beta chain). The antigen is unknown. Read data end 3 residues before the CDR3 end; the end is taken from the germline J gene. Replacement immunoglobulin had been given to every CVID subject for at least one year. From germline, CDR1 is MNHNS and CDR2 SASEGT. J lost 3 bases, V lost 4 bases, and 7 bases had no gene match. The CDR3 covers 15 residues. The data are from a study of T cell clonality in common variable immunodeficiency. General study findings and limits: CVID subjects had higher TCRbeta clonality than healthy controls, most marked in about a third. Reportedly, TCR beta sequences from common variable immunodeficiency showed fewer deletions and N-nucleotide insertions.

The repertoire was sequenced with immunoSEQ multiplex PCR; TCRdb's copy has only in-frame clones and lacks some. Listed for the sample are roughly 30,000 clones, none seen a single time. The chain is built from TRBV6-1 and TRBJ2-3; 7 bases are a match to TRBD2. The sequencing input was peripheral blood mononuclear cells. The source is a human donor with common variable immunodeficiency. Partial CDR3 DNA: TGTGCCAGCAGTGTAGGCCTAGCGGAAACAGATACG. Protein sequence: CASSVGLAETDT. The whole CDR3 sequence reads CASSVGLAETDTQYF.